This paragraph covers one TCR beta chain sequence. The antigen remains undetermined. The sample originates from a study of T cell repertoires in cytomegalovirus infection. At the level of the study: In public TCR beta signatures, there were indications of both CMV infection and matching HLA type. Whole-study results and caveats: Frequencies of public TCR beta families were cumulated, and this identified carriers of CMV plus the relevant HLA.

MiXCR was run by TCRdb on the reads, yielding one entry per CDR3 protein. This sample has under 30,000 distinct CDR3 sequences; about 22% occur once, and the top ten carry roughly nine tenths. There are 12 residues in the CDR3. V gave up 1 base and J gave up 9 bases, with 9 bases separating them. Germline V gene lookup returns CDR1 SGHVT and CDR2 SQSDAQ. Sequencing used CD8+ T cells from cultured PBMCs, obtained from culture after CMV antigen stimulation. The receptor was derived from a human donor in good health (CMV status not recorded). Some clones in this sample may be carry-over from other donors' samples. This chain connects TRBV7-4 to TRBJ1-1; no definite D call. As DNA, the CDR3 is TGTGCCAGCAGCTTAGTAGGCCCTCAAGCTTTCTTT. Translation: CASSLVGPQAFF.